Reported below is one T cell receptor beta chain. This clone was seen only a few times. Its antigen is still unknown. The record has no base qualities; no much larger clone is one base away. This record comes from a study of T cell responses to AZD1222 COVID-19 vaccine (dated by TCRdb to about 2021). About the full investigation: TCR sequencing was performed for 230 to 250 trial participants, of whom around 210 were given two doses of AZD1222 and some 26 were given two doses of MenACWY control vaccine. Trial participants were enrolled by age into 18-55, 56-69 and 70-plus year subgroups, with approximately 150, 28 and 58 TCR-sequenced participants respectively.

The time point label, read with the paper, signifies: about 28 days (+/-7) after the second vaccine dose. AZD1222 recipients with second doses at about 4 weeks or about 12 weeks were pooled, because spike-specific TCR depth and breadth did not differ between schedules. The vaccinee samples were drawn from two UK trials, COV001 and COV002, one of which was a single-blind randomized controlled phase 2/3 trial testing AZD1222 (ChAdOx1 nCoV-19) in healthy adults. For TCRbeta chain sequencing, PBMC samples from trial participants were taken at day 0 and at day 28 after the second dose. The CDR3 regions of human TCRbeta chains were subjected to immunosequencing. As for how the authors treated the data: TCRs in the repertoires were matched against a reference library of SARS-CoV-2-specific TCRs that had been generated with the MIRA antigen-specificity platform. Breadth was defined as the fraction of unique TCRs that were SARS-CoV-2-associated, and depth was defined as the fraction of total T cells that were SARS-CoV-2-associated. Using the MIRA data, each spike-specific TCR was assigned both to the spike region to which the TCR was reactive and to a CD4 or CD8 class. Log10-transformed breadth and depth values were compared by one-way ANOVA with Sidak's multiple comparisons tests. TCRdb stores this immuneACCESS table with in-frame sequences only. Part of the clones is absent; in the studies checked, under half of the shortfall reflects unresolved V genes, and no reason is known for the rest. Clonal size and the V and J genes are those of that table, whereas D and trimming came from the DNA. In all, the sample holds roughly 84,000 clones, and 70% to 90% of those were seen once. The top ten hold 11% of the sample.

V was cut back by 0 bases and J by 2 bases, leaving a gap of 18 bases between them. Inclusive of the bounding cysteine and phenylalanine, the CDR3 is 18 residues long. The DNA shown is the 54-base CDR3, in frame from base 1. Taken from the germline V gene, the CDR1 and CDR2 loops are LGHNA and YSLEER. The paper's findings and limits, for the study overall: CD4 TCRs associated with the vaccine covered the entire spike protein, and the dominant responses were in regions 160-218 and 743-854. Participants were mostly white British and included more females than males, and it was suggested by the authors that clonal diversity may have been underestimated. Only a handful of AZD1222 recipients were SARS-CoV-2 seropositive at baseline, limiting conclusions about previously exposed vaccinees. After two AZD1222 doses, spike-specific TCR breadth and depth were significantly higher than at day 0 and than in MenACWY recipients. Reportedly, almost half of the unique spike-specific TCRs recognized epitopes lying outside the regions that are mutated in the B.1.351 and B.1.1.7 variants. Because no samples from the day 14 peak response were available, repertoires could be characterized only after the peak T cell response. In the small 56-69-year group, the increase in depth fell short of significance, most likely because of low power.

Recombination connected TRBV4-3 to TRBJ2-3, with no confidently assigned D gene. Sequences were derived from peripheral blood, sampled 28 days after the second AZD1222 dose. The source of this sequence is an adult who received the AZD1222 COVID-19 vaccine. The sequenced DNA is TGCGCCAGCAGCCAAGATCGGGTGGCCCACCCTCTCACAGATACGCAGTATTTT. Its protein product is CASSQDRVAHPLTDTQYF.